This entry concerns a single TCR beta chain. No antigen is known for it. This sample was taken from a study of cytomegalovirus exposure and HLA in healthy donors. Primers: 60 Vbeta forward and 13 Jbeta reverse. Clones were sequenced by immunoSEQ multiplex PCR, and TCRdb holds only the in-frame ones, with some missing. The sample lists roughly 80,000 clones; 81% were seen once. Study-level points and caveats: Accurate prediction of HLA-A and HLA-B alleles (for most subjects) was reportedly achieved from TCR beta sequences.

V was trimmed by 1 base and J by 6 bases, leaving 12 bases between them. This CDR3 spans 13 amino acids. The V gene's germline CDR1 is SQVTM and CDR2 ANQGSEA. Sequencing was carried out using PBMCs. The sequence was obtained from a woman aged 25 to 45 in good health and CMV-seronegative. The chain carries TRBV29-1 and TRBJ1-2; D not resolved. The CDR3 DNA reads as TGCAGCGTTGAAGGCGCGGTTAGAGATGGCTACACCTTC. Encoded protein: CSVEGAVRDGYTF.